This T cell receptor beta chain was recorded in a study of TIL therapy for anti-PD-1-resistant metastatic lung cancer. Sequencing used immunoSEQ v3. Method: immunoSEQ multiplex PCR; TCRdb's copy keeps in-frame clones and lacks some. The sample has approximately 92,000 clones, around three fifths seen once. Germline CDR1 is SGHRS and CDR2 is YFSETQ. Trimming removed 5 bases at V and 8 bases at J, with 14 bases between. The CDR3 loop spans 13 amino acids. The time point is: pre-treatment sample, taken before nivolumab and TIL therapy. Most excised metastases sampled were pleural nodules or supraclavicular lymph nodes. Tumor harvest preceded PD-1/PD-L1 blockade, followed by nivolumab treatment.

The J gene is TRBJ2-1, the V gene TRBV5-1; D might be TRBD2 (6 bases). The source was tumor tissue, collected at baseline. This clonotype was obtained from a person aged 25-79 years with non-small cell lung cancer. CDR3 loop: CASSLTSSHEQFF. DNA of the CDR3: TGCGCCAGCAGTTTGACTAGTAGCCATGAGCAGTTCTTC.